These 27 T cell receptor beta chains were sequenced from one sample in a study of spatial heterogeneity in lung cancer. TCRdb independently ran MiXCR on the 5' RACE reads; one entry per CDR3 protein. Of 2,500 to 3,500 distinct CDR3 sequences listed, approximately 2.8% are singletons. As for time point: sample taken at primary tumor resection. The input for sequencing was normal lung tissue next to the tumor, taken at surgery. These receptors all stem from a male donor with early-stage non-small cell lung cancer.

The chain couples TRBV18 to TRBJ1-4, with a tentative D call TRBD1 (5 bases). CDR3 length equals 15 residues. Germline loops: CDR1 KGHSH, CDR2 LQKENI. V was shortened by 3 bases and J by 8 bases, with 16 bases between the two germline ends. The CDR3 DNA sequence: TGTGCCAGCTCACCGGGAGTGCGGGGGGACGAAAAACTGTTTTTT. Translated: CASSPGVRGDEKLFF. The complete variable domain, with remaining parts taken from reference TRBV18 and TRBJ1-4, reads NAGVMQNPRHLVRRRGQEARLRCSPMKGHSHVYWYRQLPEEGLKFMVYLQKENIIDESGMPKERFSAEFPKEGPSILRIQQVVRGDSAAYFCASSPGVRGDEKLFFGSGTQLSVL.

This clonotype was counted ten times or more. This rearrangement joins TRBV6-6 to TRBJ2-2; tentative D call: TRBD1 (5 bases). CDR1 and CDR2 (germline): MNHNY, SVGAGI (reference sequence). V was clipped by 6 bases and J by 0 bases, with 11 bases between them. The CDR3 is 15 residues long. As DNA, the CDR3 is TGTGCCAGCAGACCCGACAGCACGAACACCGGGGAGCTGTTTTTT. It is translated as CASRPDSTNTGELFF.

In its sample, this clonotype is large. The rearrangement links TRBV6-2 or TRBV6-3 to TRBJ2-5; D is possibly TRBD2 (6 bases). There are 13 residues in the CDR3. V lost 5 bases and J 10 bases, leaving 17 bases between the germline ends. Germline V gives CDR1 MNHEY, CDR2 SVGEGT. The CDR3 DNA reads as TGTGCCAGCAGTCCCCTCGGCAGGAGGGGCCAGTACTTC. It encodes CASSPLGRRGQYF.

By proportion, this clonotype is large. In DNA form, the CDR3 reads TGTGCCAGCGGAACGCGGGGTAGGGGTCAAGAGACCCAGTACTTC. This encodes CASGTRGRGQETQYF. The V call is TRBV5-8, the J call TRBJ2-5; D might be TRBD2 (6 bases). V was shortened by 7 bases and J by 2 bases, with 18 bases between the two germline ends. The CDR3 has 15 amino acids. Germline-derived CDR1 and CDR2 are SGHTS and YDEGEE.

By share of the sample, this clonotype is large (0.1 to 1%). This rearrangement joins TRBV15 to TRBJ2-5; 7 positions agree with TRBD2. Germline V gene lookup returns CDR1 LNHNV and CDR2 YYDKDF (reference sequence). The CDR3 covers 13 residues. With 3 bases clipped from V and 5 bases from J, the junction kept 3 bases outside the gene matches. In DNA form, the CDR3 reads TGTGCCACCAGCAGCTTAGCGGGTGAGACCCAGTACTTC. Translating gives CATSSLAGETQYF. Based on the CDR3 plus reference TRBV15 and TRBJ2-5, the full variable domain is DAMVIQNPRYQVTQFGKPVTLSCSQTLNHNVMYWYQQKSSQAPKLLFHYYDKDFNNEADTPDNFQSRRPNTSFCFLDIRSPGLGDTAMYLCATSSLAGETQYFGPGTRLLVL.

This clonotype has more than one count but fewer than ten. This chain joins TRBV20-1 and TRBJ2-5; D uncertain. Germline V CDR1 and CDR2: DFQATT, SNEGSKA (reference sequence). The CDR3 loop spans 11 amino acids. The germline V and J ends were trimmed by 6 bases and 2 bases, with 7 bases remaining between them. In nucleotides, the CDR3 is TGCAGTGCCCTTCAGCAAGAGACCCAGTACTTC. This sequence encodes CSALQQETQYF.

This clonotype was recorded many times. The chain's CDR3 is CASSLDPSGRGNTGELFF. The CDR3 coding sequence is TGTGCCAGCAGCTTAGACCCTAGCGGGAGAGGAAACACCGGGGAGCTGTTTTTT. The rearrangement links TRBV7-2 to TRBJ2-2; 10 bases map to TRBD2. This CDR3 is built from 18 residues. The J segment lost 2 bases and the V segment lost 1 base, leaving 7 bases of the junction unmatched. Germline V gene lookup returns CDR1 SGHTA and CDR2 FQGNSA.

The chain links TRBV4-2 to TRBJ1-4; a weak D match, TRBD1 (6 bases). Germline V gives CDR1 LGHNA, CDR2 YNFKEQ. V dropped 8 bases and J dropped 4 bases, with 11 bases sitting between them. This CDR3 has 13 residues. The CDR3 is CASRGGGNEKLFF. The CDR3 coding sequence is TGTGCCAGCCGAGGAGGGGGTAATGAAAAACTGTTTTTT.

This clonotype was seen at least ten times. J is TRBJ2-7 and V is TRBV6-2 or TRBV6-3; 12 nucleotides agree with TRBD2. CDR1 and CDR2 (germline): MNHEY, SVGEGT. V was pared by 6 bases and J by 2 bases, with 2 bases of the junction left unmatched. This CDR3 is 14 amino acids long. The CDR3 bases are TGTGCCAGCAGGCGGACTAGCGGGGCCTACGAGCAGTACTTC. This encodes CASRRTSGAYEQYF.

Sample share makes this clonotype medium-sized. V gene TRBV5-1 combines with J gene TRBJ2-7; 7 positions match TRBD1. This CDR3 is built from 15 residues. V trimming: 1 base; J trimming: 2 bases; junction bases outside the gene matches: 6. Germline CDR1 reads SGHRS; CDR2 reads YFSETQ. The DNA for the CDR3 is TGCGCCAGCAGCTTGAGACAGGGAAACCCCTACGAGCAGTACTTC. Protein product: CASSLRQGNPYEQYF.

Ten or more counts support this clonotype. CDR3 nucleotide sequence: TGTGCCAGCAAACAGGGGGCCGCTTCCTACGAGCAGTACTTC. Protein sequence: CASKQGAASYEQYF. This sequence joins TRBV2 and TRBJ2-7; the match to TRBD1 covers 9 bases. The length of the CDR3 is 14 residues. The J segment lost 1 base and the V segment lost 7 bases, leaving 5 bases of the junction unmatched. Looked up from germline, CDR1 is SNHLY and CDR2 is FYNNEI.

On this clonotype: Sequence at one end of the junction differs from germline and may be a read error. V usage is TRBV6-2 or TRBV6-3 and J usage is TRBJ2-5, with TRBD2 matching over 12 bases. Germline CDR1 reads MNHEY; CDR2 reads SVGEGT. CDR3 length: 17 residues. In nucleotides, the CDR3 is TGTGCCAGCAGTCACTCGCGCCGACTAGCGGGAGCCGAGACCCAGTACTTC. Translating it yields CASSHSRRLAGAETQYF.

This clonotype was seen at least ten times. This rearrangement joins TRBV27 to TRBJ2-1; 8 nucleotides agree with TRBD2. Germline V gene data show CDR1 as MNHEY and CDR2 as SMNVEV (reference sequence). Trimming took 10 bases from V and 2 from J; bases not matched to a gene: 4. The CDR3 length is 13 residues. The CDR3 nucleotides read TGTGCCACCGGGACTAGTCCCTACAATGAGCAGTTCTTC. Protein: CATGTSPYNEQFF.

This clonotype was counted ten times or more. This chain connects TRBV29-1 to TRBJ1-2; tentatively, D is TRBD1 (5 bases). The germline V gene has CDR1 SQVTM and CDR2 ANQGSEA. This CDR3 comprises 13 residues. V lost 2 bases and J lost 7, with 14 bases in between. The CDR3 region has the DNA TGCAGCGTTGAAAGGGGCCGCGGGGGTGGCTACACCTTC. Its translation is CSVERGRGGGYTF.

V is TRBV5-1 and J is TRBJ1-6; 9 nucleotides agree with TRBD1. The CDR3 extends over 14 amino acids. Germline V gene lookup returns CDR1 SGHRS and CDR2 YFSETQ. V trimming: 3 bases; J trimming: 6 bases; junction bases outside the gene matches: 1. DNA of the CDR3: TGCGCCAGCAGCTGGGGACAGGGTAATTCACCCCTCCACTTT. Protein product: CASSWGQGNSPLHF.

As regards this clonotype: A much bigger clone sits one base away, suggesting this may be a read error. The chain has TRBV3-1 and TRBJ1-1, with 12 bases matching TRBD1. In germline, CDR1 is LGHDT, CDR2 YNNKEL (reference sequence). This CDR3 has 17 residues. CDR3 sequence reads: CTSSQERDRGLNTEAFF. The CDR3, as DNA: TGTACCAGCAGCCAAGAAAGGGACAGGGGGCTTAACACTGAAGCTTTCTTT.

Many counts were recorded for this clonotype. The chain carries TRBV4-2 and TRBJ2-2; 12 nucleotides match TRBD1. With 4 bases clipped from V and 3 bases from J, the junction kept 12 bases outside the gene matches. The germline gives CDR1 LGHNA, CDR2 YNFKEQ. This CDR3 is 19 amino acids long. CDR3 DNA: TGTGCCAGCAGCCGCGTTCCGGGACAGGGGGCGTTGGACACCGGGGAGCTGTTTTTT. Its translation: CASSRVPGQGALDTGELFF.

Relative to its sample, this clonotype is medium-sized (0.01 to 0.1%). The chain uses TRBV28 and TRBJ2-7, with 10 bases fitting TRBD1. V dropped 5 bases and J dropped 3; count of bases not matched to a gene: 10. The CDR3 is made up of 16 amino acids. Per the germline V gene, CDR1 is MDHEN and CDR2 is SYDVKM. CDR3 coding DNA: TGTGCCAGCAGTGAAACGGGACAGGGGAAGGGCTACGAGCAGTACTTC. Amino acids: CASSETGQGKGYEQYF. Full variable domain (outside the CDR3, taken from reference TRBV28 and TRBJ2-7): DVKVTQSSRYLVKRTGEKVFLECVQDMDHENMFWYRQDPGLGLRLIYFSYDVKMKEKGDIPEGYSVSREKKERFSLILESASTNQTSMYLCASSETGQGKGYEQYFGPGTRLTVT.

Relative to its sample, this clonotype is medium-sized. V is TRBV3-1 and J is TRBJ2-5, with TRBD1 identical over 7 bases. Germline CDR1 LGHDT, CDR2 YNNKEL (reference sequence). V trimming: 3 bases; J trimming: 4 bases; junction bases outside the gene matches: 8. This CDR3 region has 15 residues. CDR3 DNA sequence: TGTGCCAGCAGCCACCCTAAGGGGGCCGGAGAGACCCAGTACTTC. Protein: CASSHPKGAGETQYF.

This clonotype ranks as medium-sized (0.01 to 0.1%). The CDR3 nucleotides read TGTGCCATCAGTGCACTGGGGGCAGACAATGAGCAGTTCTTC. It yields the protein CAISALGADNEQFF. The gene calls are TRBV10-3 and TRBJ2-1; D might be TRBD1 (6 bases). The germline gives CDR1 ENHRY, CDR2 SYGVKD. This CDR3 has 14 residues. The V gene lost 4 bases and the J gene lost 5 bases, with 12 bases spanning the gap.

By sample share, this clonotype is medium-sized. The V gene is TRBV6-6, the J gene TRBJ1-4; 8 bases map to TRBD1. V shed 6 bases and J 8 bases; nucleotides not matched to a gene: 5. The length of the CDR3 is 13 residues. Germline V gene data show CDR1 as MNHNY and CDR2 as SVGAGI (reference sequence). The CDR3 DNA is TGTGCCAGCAGAGACGGGACAGGAGAAAAACTGTTTTTT. Translated, it gives CASRDGTGEKLFF.

This clonotype was recorded many times. The chain has TRBV20-1 and TRBJ1-2, with 11 bases that match TRBD1. The V segment lost 3 bases and the J segment 11 bases; nucleotides outside the gene matches: 11. CDR3 size: 14 residues. The V gene's germline CDR1 is DFQATT and CDR2 SNEGSKA (reference sequence). CDR3 loop: CSASPGTGGRAYTF. DNA of the CDR3: TGCAGTGCTAGTCCCGGGACAGGGGGACGAGCTTACACCTTC.

This chain connects TRBV24-1 to TRBJ2-6; D uncertain. Germline lookup yields CDR1 KGHDR and CDR2 SFDVKD. With 3 bases removed from V and 1 base from J, the gap between germline ends came to 3 bases. The CDR3 extends over 14 amino acids. The CDR3 coding sequence is TGTGCCACCAGTGATGGGTCTGGGGCCAACGTCCTGACTTTC. Protein: CATSDGSGANVLTF.

This clonotype was seen at least ten times. This chain joins TRBV15 and TRBJ2-1; weak D call: TRBD2 (6 bases). Germline V gives CDR1 LNHNV, CDR2 YYDKDF (reference sequence). CDR3 size: 15 residues. V lost 4 bases to trimming and J lost 5 bases, with 15 bases between them. The CDR3 loop is CATSTRDGGDNEQFF. CDR3 coding DNA: TGTGCCACCAGCACTAGGGACGGAGGGGACAATGAGCAGTTCTTC.

By sample share, this clonotype is medium-sized (0.01 to 0.1%). The CDR3 region has the DNA TGTGCCAGCAGCTCCGGACAGGACACCTCTGGGGCCAACGTCCTGACTTTC. Its translation is CASSSGQDTSGANVLTF. The V and J genes are TRBV7-9 and TRBJ2-6, with TRBD1 matching over 7 bases. Germline V CDR1 and CDR2: SEHNR, FQNEAQ (reference sequence). The CDR3 spans 17 residues. V trimming: 4 bases; J trimming: 0 bases; junction bases outside the gene matches: 6.

There are many counts of this clonotype. The rearrangement links TRBV7-8 to TRBJ2-1; TRBD2 is a possible D gene (5 bases). CDR1 is SGHVS, CDR2 FQNEAQ, per germline. The CDR3 length is 14 residues. V lost 5 bases and J 6 bases, leaving 14 bases between the germline ends. In nucleotides, the CDR3 is TGTGCCAGCAGCATACAGACGGGAACCAATGAGCAGTTCTTC. As protein: CASSIQTGTNEQFF.

This clonotype was recorded many times. The CDR3 nucleotides are TGTGCCAGCAGTTTACTCGAGAACACTGAAGCTTTCTTT. It encodes CASSLLENTEAFF. The chain joins TRBV12-3 or TRBV12-4 to TRBJ1-1, with D unclear. The V end lost 2 bases, the J end lost 1 base, and 5 bases lay between the germline ends. CDR3 size: 13 residues.